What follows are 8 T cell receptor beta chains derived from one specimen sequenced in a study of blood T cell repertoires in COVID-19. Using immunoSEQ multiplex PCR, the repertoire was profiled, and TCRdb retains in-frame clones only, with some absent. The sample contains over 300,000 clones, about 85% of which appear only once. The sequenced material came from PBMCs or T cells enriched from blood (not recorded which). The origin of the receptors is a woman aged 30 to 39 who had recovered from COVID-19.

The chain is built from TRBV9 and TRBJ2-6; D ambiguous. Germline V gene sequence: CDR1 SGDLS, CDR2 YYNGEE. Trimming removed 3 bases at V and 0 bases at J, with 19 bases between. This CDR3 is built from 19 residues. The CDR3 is CASSATLSSDGSGANVLTF. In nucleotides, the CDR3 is TGTGCCAGCAGCGCCACTCTATCATCCGATGGCTCTGGGGCCAACGTCCTGACTTTC.

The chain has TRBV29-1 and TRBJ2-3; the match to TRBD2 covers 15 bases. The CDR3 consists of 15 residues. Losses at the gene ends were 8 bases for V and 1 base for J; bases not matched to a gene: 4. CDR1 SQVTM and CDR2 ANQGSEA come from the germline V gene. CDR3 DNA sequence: TGCAGCTTAGGACTAGCGGGGGGGGGCACAGATACGCAGTATTTT. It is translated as CSLGLAGGGTDTQYF.

Here the CDR3 DNA reads TGTGCCAGCAGCCCACCAGGGGGAGCGAATGAAAAACTGTTTTTT. Translated, it gives CASSPPGGANEKLFF. This chain links TRBV13 with TRBJ1-4; the match to TRBD1 covers 7 bases. The trim removed 5 bases at V and 5 bases at J, leaving 8 bases unmatched. The CDR3 runs 15 residues. Germline V gene sequence: CDR1 PRHDT, CDR2 FYEKMQ (reference sequence).

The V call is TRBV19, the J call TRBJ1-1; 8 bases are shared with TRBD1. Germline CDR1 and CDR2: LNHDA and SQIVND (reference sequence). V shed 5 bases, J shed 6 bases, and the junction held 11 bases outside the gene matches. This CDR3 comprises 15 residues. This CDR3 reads CASSSFGTGGAEAFF. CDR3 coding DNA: TGTGCCAGTAGTTCATTCGGGACAGGAGGGGCTGAAGCTTTCTTT.

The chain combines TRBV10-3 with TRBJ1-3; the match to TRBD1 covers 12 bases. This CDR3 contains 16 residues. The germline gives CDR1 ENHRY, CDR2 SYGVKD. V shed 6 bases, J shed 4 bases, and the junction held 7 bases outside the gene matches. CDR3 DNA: TGTGCCATCAGCCCCGCCGGGACAGGGGGCGGAAACACCATATATTTT. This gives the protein CAISPAGTGGGNTIYF.

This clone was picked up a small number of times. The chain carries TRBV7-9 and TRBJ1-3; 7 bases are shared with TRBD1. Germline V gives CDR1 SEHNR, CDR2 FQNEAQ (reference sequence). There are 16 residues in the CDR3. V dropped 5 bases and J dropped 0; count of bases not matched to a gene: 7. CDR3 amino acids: CASSPLGQSSGNTIYF. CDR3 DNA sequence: TGTGCCAGCAGCCCTCTGGGACAGAGCTCTGGAAACACCATATATTTT.

Here the CDR3 DNA reads TGCGCCAGCCGAACGGATCGGACAGCCGAAGCTTTCTTT. Translated, it gives CASRTDRTAEAFF. The V and J genes are TRBV10-1 and TRBJ1-1; tentatively, D is TRBD1 (6 bases). In germline, CDR1 is WNHNN, CDR2 SYGVQD (reference sequence). The CDR3 consists of 13 residues. The germline V and J ends were trimmed by 8 bases and 8 bases, with 18 bases remaining between them.

As DNA, the CDR3 is TGTGCCAGCAGCTTGGTTAGTGGCTACACCTTC. The encoded protein is CASSLVSGYTF. This chain links TRBV11-3 with TRBJ1-2; D unclear. V shed 3 bases and J shed 7 bases, with 6 bases lying between them. The CDR3 runs 11 residues. Looked up from germline, CDR1 is SGHNT and CDR2 is YENEEA.